The present T cell receptor beta chain was sequenced within a study of regulatory T cells in long-lasting Graves disease. Comment on this clonotype: What it binds is unknown.

Libraries of TCR beta came from iRepertoire HTBI primers plus Arm-PCR of CDR3 regions. How the authors handled the data: Samples revealed 50 to 70 TRBV and approximately 15 TRBJ segments. TCRdb reprocessed the multiplex PCR reads with MiXCR, giving one entry per CDR3 protein. TCRdb's processing, not the study's, gives the V and J calls here. The sample includes 500,000 or so distinct CDR3 sequences, roughly 15% of them seen just once. Time point in this sample: newly diagnosed GD, antithyroid drugs for less than 3 months. PBMC RNA served as the TCR library source. As a group, patients came from one endocrinology department in Xi'an, China. Study-level points and caveats: More public clonotypes were shared by persistent patients (about 3,000) than by new patients (approximately 1,000).

CDR1 and CDR2 (germline): DFQATT, SNEGSKA (reference sequence). The V and J ends lost 3 bases and 4 bases respectively, with 9 bases between them. The CDR3 consists of 12 residues. These records were also assigned to another study, of T cells in Graves' hyperthyroidism and ophthalmopathy. That study reports: Ophthalmopathy was told apart from stable hyperthyroidism by a 13 V-J model.

Sequenced here: peripheral blood mononuclear cells (PBMCs), sampled at new diagnosis, from a patient treated with antithyroid drugs. The rearrangement links TRBV20-1 to TRBJ1-2; D might be TRBD1 (5 bases). This TCR derives from a middle-aged woman with Graves disease. The CDR3 nucleotides read TGCAGTGCTAGGGGGCAAACCTATGGCTACACCTTC. This gives the protein CSARGQTYGYTF.